Sequencing of this TCR beta chain was carried out in a study of T cell responses to AZD1222 COVID-19 vaccine. Study conclusions and caveats: Repertoires were obtained solely post-peak T cell response. Of the AZD1222 recipients, only 5 or 6 were seropositive at baseline. Targeting of unmutated variant regions was reportedly seen in nearly half of spike-specific TCRs.

Profiled with immunoSEQ multiplex PCR; TCRdb holds only in-frame clones, not every one. Of 110,000 or so clones detected, about 86% appear once; the ten largest clones hold 17%. As for this clone: What it binds is unknown.

Germline V CDR1 and CDR2: SGHRS, YFSETQ. Trimming cost V 0 bases and J 2 bases, with 5 bases left between them. The CDR3 consists of 13 residues. This chain joins TRBV5-1 and TRBJ1-2, with D unclear. This receptor was obtained from an adult who received the AZD1222 COVID-19 vaccine. The starting material was peripheral blood, obtained 28 days after the second AZD1222 dose. The DNA for the CDR3 is TGCGCCAGCAGCTTGGTACAGAACTATGGCTACACCTTC. Translation gives CASSLVQNYGYTF.